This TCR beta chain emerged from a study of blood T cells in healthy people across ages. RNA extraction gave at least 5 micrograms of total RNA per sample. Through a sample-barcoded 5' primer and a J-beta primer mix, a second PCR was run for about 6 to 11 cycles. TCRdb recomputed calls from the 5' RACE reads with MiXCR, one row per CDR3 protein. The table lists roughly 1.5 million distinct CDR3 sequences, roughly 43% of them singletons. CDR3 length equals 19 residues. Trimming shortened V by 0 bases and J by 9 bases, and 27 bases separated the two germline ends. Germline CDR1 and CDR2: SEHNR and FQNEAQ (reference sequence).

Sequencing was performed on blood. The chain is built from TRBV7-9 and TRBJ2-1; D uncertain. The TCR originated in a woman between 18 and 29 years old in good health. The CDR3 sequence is CASSLALMGPPSNKVEQFF. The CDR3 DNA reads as TGTGCCAGCAGCTTAGCTCTGATGGGTCCACCGAGCAACAAAGTTGAGCAGTTCTTC. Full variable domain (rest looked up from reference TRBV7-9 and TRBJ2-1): DTGVSQNPRHKITKRGQNVTFRCDPISEHNRLYWYRQTLGQGPEFLTYFQNEAQLEKSRLLSDRFSAERPKGSFSTLEIQRTEQGDSAMYLCASSLALMGPPSNKVEQFFGPGTRLTVL.